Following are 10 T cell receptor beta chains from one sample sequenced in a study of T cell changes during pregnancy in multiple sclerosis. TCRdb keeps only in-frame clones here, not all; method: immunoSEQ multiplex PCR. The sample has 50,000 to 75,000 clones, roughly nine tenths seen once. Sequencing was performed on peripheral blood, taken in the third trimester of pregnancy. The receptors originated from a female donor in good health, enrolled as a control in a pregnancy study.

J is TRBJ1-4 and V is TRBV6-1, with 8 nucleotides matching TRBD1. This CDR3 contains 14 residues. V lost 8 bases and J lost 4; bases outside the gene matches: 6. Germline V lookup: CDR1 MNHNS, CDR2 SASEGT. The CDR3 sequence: CASATGQDNEKLFF. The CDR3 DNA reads TGTGCCAGCGCAACGGGACAGGATAATGAAAAACTGTTTTTT.

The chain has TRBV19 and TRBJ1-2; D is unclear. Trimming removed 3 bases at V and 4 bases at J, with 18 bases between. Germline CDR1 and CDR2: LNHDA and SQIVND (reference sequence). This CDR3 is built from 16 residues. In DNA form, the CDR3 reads TGTGCCAGTAGTATGAAACTGCCTCCGTTATCCTATGGCTACACCTTC. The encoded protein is CASSMKLPPLSYGYTF. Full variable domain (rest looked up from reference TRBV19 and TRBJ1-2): DGGITQSPKYLFRKEGQNVTLSCEQNLNHDAMYWYRQDPGQGLRLIYYSQIVNDFQKGDIAEGYSVSREKKESFPLTVTSAQKNPTAFYLCASSMKLPPLSYGYTFGSGTRLTVV.

CDR3 sequence reads: CASSELVSTLYYGYTF. CDR3 nucleotides: TGTGCCAGCAGTGAATTAGTGTCAACTCTATATTATGGCTACACCTTC. V usage is TRBV6-1 and J usage is TRBJ1-2; D is undetermined. The CDR3 contains 16 residues. Germline V CDR1 and CDR2: MNHNS, SASEGT. Deletions cut 2 bases from V and 5 bases from J, with 18 bases between.

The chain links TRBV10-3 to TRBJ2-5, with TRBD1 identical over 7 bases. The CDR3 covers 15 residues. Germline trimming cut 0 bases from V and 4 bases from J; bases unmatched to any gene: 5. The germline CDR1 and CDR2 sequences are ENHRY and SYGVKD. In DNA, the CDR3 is TGTGCCATCAGTGAGTCGACAGGGAGACCAGAGACCCAGTACTTC. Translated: CAISESTGRPETQYF.

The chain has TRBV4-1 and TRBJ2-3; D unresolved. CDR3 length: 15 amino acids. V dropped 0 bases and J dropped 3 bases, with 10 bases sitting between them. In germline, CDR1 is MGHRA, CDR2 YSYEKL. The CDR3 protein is CASSQETSETDTQYF. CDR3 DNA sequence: TGCGCCAGCAGCCAAGAAACGAGTGAGACAGATACGCAGTATTTT.

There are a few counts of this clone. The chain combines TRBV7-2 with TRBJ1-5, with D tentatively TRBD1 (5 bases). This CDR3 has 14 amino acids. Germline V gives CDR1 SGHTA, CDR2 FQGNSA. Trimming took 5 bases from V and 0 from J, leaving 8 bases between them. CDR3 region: CASSRDSSNQPQHF. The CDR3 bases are TGTGCCAGCAGCCGAGACAGTAGCAATCAGCCCCAGCATTTT.

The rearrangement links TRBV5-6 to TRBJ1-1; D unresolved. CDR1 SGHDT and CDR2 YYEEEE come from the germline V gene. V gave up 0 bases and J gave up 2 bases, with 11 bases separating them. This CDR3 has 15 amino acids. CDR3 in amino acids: CASSLVSGTNTEAFF. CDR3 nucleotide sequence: TGTGCCAGCAGCTTGGTAAGCGGCACTAACACTGAAGCTTTCTTT.

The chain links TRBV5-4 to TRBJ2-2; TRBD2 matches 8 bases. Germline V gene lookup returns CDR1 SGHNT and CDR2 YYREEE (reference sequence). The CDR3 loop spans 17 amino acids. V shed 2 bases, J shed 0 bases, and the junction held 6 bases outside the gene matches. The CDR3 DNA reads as TGTGCCAGCAGCTTCGGGGGGGTGATCTCGAACACCGGGGAGCTGTTTTTT. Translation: CASSFGGVISNTGELFF.

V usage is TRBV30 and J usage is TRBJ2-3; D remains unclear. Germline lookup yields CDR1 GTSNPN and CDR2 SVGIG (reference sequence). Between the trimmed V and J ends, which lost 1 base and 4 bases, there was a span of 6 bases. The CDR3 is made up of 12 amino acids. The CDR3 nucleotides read TGTGCCTGGAGTGGAGGCGCAGATACGCAGTATTTT. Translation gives CAWSGGADTQYF.

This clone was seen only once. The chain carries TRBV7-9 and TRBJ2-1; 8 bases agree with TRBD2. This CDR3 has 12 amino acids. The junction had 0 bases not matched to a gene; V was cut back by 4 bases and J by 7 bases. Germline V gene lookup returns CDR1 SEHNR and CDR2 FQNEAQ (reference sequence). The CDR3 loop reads CASSSSGNEQFF. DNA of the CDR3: TGTGCCAGCAGCTCTAGCGGGAATGAGCAGTTCTTC.